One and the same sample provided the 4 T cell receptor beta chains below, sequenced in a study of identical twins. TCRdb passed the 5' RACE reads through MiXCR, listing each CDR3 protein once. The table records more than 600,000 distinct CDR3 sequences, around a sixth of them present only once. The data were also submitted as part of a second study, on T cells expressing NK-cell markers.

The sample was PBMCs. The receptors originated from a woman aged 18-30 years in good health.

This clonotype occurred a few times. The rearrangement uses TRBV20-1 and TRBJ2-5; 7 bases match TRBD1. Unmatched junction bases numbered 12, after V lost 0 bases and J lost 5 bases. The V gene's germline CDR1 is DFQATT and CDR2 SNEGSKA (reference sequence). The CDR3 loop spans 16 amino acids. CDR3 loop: CSARDLGQVRGETQYF. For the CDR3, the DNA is TGCAGTGCTAGAGATTTAGGACAGGTTCGTGGGGAGACCCAGTACTTC.

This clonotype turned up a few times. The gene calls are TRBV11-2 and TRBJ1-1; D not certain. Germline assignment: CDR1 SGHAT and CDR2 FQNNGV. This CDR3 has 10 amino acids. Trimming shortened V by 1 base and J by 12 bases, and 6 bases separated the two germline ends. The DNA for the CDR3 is TGTGCCAGCAGCTTAGGACGGACTTTCTTT. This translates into CASSLGRTFF.

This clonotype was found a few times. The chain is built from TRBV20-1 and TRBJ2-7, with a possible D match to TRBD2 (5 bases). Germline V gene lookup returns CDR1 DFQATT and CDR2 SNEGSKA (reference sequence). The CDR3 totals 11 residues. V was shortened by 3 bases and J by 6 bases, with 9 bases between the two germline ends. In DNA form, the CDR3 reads TGCAGTGCTAGCAGCGGCCGCGAGCAGTACTTC. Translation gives CSASSGREQYF.

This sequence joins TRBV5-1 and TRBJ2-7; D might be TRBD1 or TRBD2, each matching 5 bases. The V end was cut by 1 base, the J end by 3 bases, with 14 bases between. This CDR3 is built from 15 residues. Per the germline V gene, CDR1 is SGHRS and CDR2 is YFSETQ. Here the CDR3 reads CASSLTRGANYEQYF. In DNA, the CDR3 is TGCGCCAGCAGCTTGACGAGAGGGGCGAACTACGAGCAGTACTTC.